These T cell receptor beta chains were read from a single sample in a study of T-cell memory formation after mild COVID-19. TCRdb fed the 5' RACE reads into MiXCR, producing one record per CDR3 protein. The sample carries just over 350,000 distinct CDR3 sequences, approximately 15% recorded once. Sequenced sample: PBMCs or a T cell subset sorted from them (not recorded which). These receptor sequences come from a man aged 18 to 29 who had mild COVID-19 (a few samples of this study predate the infection). Cell type and time point are not known. The CDR3 runs from the conserved cysteine through the conserved F or W. D genes are given only for firm matches. Expanded clones get a size class; other rows say once, few or many, or leave the size out.

clone_size j_call d_call v_call cdr3_aa cdr3_nt
many TRBJ2-3 - TRBV7-2 CASSEISYPDTQYF TGTGCCAGCAGCGAAATAAGCTACCCAGATACGCAGTATTTT
- TRBJ1-5 - TRBV6-1 CASSEGLGNQPQHF TGTGCCAGCAGTGAAGGGCTAGGTAATCAGCCCCAGCATTTT
- TRBJ1-5 - TRBV7-9 CASSFDTRNQPQHF TGTGCCAGCAGCTTCGACACCCGCAATCAGCCCCAGCATTTT
few TRBJ2-2 TRBD1 TRBV23-1 CATWNRGTGELFF TGCGCCACCTGGAACAGGGGCACCGGGGAGCTGTTTTTT
few TRBJ2-3 - TRBV7-2 CASSPKTWGSGGTDTQYF TGTGCCAGCAGCCCAAAGACGTGGGGTTCGGGGGGCACAGATACGCAGTATTTT
- TRBJ1-2 TRBD1 TRBV7-2 CASSSQGTGFSYGYTF TGTGCCAGCAGCAGCCAGGGGACAGGATTTTCGTATGGCTACACCTTC
- TRBJ1-1 - TRBV4-3 CASSQGSTGPEAFF TGCGCCAGCAGCCAAGGATCAACGGGCCCTGAAGCTTTCTTT
- TRBJ2-2 TRBD1 TRBV6-2/TRBV6-3 CASSKPGQGWTGELFF TGTGCCAGCAGTAAGCCGGGACAGGGATGGACCGGGGAGCTGTTTTTT
- TRBJ2-5 - TRBV4-3 CASSQNPGPETQYF TGCGCCAGCAGCCAGAACCCCGGACCCGAGACCCAGTACTTC
- TRBJ2-7 - TRBV4-1 CASSQDRLLYGEQYF TGCGCCAGCAGCCAAGATCGTCTACTTTACGGCGAGCAGTACTTC
few TRBJ2-5 - TRBV29-1 CSIAFGAGQETQYF TGCAGCATCGCCTTCGGGGCGGGGCAAGAGACCCAGTACTTC
- TRBJ2-7 - TRBV4-3 CASSQDRGWVNEQYF TGCGCCAGCAGCCAAGACCGGGGTTGGGTCAACGAGCAGTACTTC
- TRBJ2-3 - TRBV5-1 CASSLAEDTQYF TGCGCCAGCAGCTTGGCCGAAGATACGCAGTATTTT
- TRBJ2-3 - TRBV5-4 CASSSDMGFTDTQYF TGTGCCAGCAGCTCCGACATGGGATTCACAGATACGCAGTATTTT
few TRBJ2-2 - TRBV4-3 CASRSDRSTGELFF TGCGCCAGCCGCTCGGACAGATCCACCGGGGAGCTGTTTTTT
- TRBJ2-7 - TRBV20-1 CSAAPRARRYEQYF TGCAGTGCCGCACCTCGGGCCAGGCGATACGAGCAGTACTTC
many TRBJ2-1 TRBD2 TRBV6-6 CASSTSGGYDEQFF TGTGCCAGCAGCACTAGCGGGGGGTATGATGAGCAGTTCTTC
- TRBJ2-7 - TRBV5-5 CASSLRWDATSYEQYF TGTGCCAGCAGCTTGCGGTGGGACGCAACCTCCTACGAGCAGTACTTC
- TRBJ1-1 - TRBV27 CASSLRSQVLNTEAFF TGTGCCAGCAGTTTGCGGAGTCAGGTTTTGAACACTGAAGCTTTCTTT
few TRBJ2-3 TRBD1 TRBV12-3/TRBV12-4 CASSLTGWEDTQYF TGTGCCAGCAGTTTGACAGGGTGGGAAGATACGCAGTATTTT